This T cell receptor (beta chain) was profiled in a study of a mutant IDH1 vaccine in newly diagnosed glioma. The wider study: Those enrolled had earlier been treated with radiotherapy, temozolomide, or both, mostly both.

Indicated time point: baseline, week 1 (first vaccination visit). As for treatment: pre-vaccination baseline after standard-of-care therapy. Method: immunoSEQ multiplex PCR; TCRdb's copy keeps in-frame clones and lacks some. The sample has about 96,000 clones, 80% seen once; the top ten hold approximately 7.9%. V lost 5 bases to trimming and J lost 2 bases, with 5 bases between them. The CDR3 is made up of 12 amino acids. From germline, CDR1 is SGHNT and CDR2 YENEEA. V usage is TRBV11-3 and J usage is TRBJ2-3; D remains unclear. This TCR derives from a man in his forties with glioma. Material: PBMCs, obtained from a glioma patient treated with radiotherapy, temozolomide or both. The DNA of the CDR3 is TGTGCCAGCAGCATCCACACAGATACGCAGTATTTT. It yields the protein CASSIHTDTQYF. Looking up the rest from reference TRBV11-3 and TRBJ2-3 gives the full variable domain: EAGVVQSPRYKIIEKKQPVAFWCNPISGHNTLYWYLQNLGQGPELLIRYENEEAVDDSQLPKDRFSAERLKGVDSTLKIQPAELGDSAVYLCASSIHTDTQYFGPGTRLTVL.